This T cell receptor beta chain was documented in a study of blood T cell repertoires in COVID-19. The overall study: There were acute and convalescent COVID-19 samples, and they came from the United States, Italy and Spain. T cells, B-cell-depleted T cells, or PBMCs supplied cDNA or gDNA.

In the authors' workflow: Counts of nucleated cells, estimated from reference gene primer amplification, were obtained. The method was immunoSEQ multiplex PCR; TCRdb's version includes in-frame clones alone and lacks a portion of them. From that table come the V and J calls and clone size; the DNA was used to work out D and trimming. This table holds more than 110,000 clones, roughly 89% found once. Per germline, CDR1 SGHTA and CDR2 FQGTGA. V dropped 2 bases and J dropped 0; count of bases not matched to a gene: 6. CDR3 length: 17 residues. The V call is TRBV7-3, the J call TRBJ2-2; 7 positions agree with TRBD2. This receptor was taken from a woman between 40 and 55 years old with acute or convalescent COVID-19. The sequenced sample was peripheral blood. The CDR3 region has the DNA TGTGCCAGCAGCTTATATACTAGCGTCGCGAACACCGGGGAGCTGTTTTTT. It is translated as CASSLYTSVANTGELFF.